This TCR beta chain was captured in a study of shared clonotypes between healthy human individuals. Study-wide background: Researchers drew samples from a couple of women and a few men aged 18 to 49. Study-wide results and caveats: A reduction in generation probabilities was seen for non-shared clonotypes relative to those shared by all four donors. Among donors, clonotype sharing was expected to be affected by sequencing depth. Naive subsets tended to show greater estimated richness than memory subsets.

The protocol was immunoSEQ multiplex PCR, while the TCRdb copy is restricted to in-frame clones and leaves out a portion. The sample yields more than 2,000,000 clones, about 92% seen once. The V gene's germline CDR1 is MGHRA and CDR2 YSYEKL. This CDR3 region has 17 residues. Trimming cost V 1 base and J 2 bases; bases outside gene matches: 3. This clone appeared once. Its antigen is currently unknown. J is TRBJ2-3 and V is TRBV4-1; 13 bases agree with TRBD2. The receptor was derived from a man aged 18 to 29 in good health. Some clones in this sample may be carry-over from other donors' samples. Material for sequencing was naive CD4+ T cells from PBMCs. Specified subset: CD45RA+ positively selected. The CDR3 protein is CASSQGLAGGYTDTQYF. CDR3 bases: TGCGCCAGCAGCCAAGGACTAGCGGGGGGATACACAGATACGCAGTATTTT.